Below are 18 T cell receptor beta chains sequenced from a single sample in a study of cytomegalovirus exposure and HLA in healthy donors. Primers for the PCR totalled 60 Vbeta and 13 Jbeta. Libraries were prepared by immunoSEQ multiplex PCR; TCRdb keeps only in-frame clonotypes and omits some of them. The sample lists around 160,000 clones, about 74% occurring once. The sequenced material came from PBMCs. Receptor source: a man aged 35-49 years in good health and CMV-seropositive.

The chain joins TRBV5-1 to TRBJ2-1, with 7 bases identical to TRBD2. Germline V lookup: CDR1 SGHRS, CDR2 YFSETQ. The CDR3 runs to 15 residues. J was trimmed by 3 bases and V by 6 bases; bases with no gene match: 9. The CDR3 DNA is TGCGCCAGCACCTTTCGGGAGGAAAGCTACAATGAGCAGTTCTTC. Translated: CASTFREESYNEQFF. The full variable domain, its missing parts supplied by reference TRBV5-1 and TRBJ2-1, is KAGVTQTPRYLIKTRGQQVTLSCSPISGHRSVSWYQQTPGQGLQFLFEYFSETQRNKGNFPGRFSGRQFSNSRSEMNVSTLELGDSALYLCASTFREESYNEQFFGPGTRLTVL.

The chain carries TRBV10-2 and TRBJ2-7; TRBD2 matches at 10 bases. V shed 6 bases and J 8 bases; nucleotides not matched to a gene: 10. This CDR3 spans 14 amino acids. Germline lookup yields CDR1 WSHSY and CDR2 SAAADI. The CDR3 DNA sequence: TGCGCCAGCAGCTCAAGCGGGAGGGCCTCCCAGCAGTACTTC. Protein product: CASSSSGRASQQYF.

The chain links TRBV5-1 to TRBJ1-4; tentative D call: TRBD1 (6 bases). Germline V gives CDR1 SGHRS, CDR2 YFSETQ. The ends were cut back, 4 bases at V and 0 bases at J, with 16 bases in the middle. The CDR3 has 17 amino acids. The CDR3 spells CASSRGTGSTTNEKLFF. The DNA for the CDR3 is TGCGCCAGCAGCAGGGGGACGGGGAGCACAACTAATGAAAAACTGTTTTTT. Using reference TRBV5-1 and TRBJ1-4 for the parts outside the CDR3, the full variable domain is KAGVTQTPRYLIKTRGQQVTLSCSPISGHRSVSWYQQTPGQGLQFLFEYFSETQRNKGNFPGRFSGRQFSNSRSEMNVSTLELGDSALYLCASSRGTGSTTNEKLFFGSGTQLSVL.

The J gene is TRBJ2-6, the V gene TRBV18, with TRBD1 matching over 7 bases. The CDR3 runs 15 residues. CDR1 KGHSH and CDR2 LQKENI come from the germline V gene. The J segment lost 2 bases and the V segment lost 5 bases, leaving 3 bases of the junction unmatched. The DNA of the CDR3 is TGTGCCAGCTCAGCCCAGGGGGCTGGGGCCAACGTCCTGACTTTC. It codes for CASSAQGAGANVLTF.

This sequence joins TRBV6-1 and TRBJ2-1; TRBD2 agrees at 9 bases. This CDR3 spans 15 amino acids. The trim removed 6 bases at V and 3 bases at J, leaving 6 bases unmatched. CDR1 and CDR2 from the germline V gene are MNHNS and SASEGT. The CDR3 protein is CASRLSSGSYNEQFF. Written as DNA, the CDR3 is TGTGCCAGCAGACTAAGTAGCGGGAGCTACAATGAGCAGTTCTTC.

The rearrangement uses TRBV4-3 and TRBJ2-2, with D uncertain. Trimming removed 4 bases from V and 6 bases from J, with 12 bases in between. Per the germline V gene, CDR1 is LGHNA and CDR2 is YSLEER. The CDR3 is 14 residues long. CDR3 residues: CASSLVLGSGELFF. CDR3 DNA: TGCGCCAGCAGCCTGGTTTTGGGCTCCGGGGAGCTGTTTTTT.

CDR3 DNA: TGTGCCAGCAGCCCGGCGGGAACCCCTCCCGGGGAGCTGTTTTTT. It translates to CASSPAGTPPGELFF. The genes are TRBV7-3 and TRBJ2-2; tentative D call: TRBD2 (6 bases). Germline CDR1 and CDR2: SGHTA and FQGTGA. This CDR3 has 15 amino acids. Trimming removed 5 bases from V and 6 bases from J, with 16 bases in between.

This clone was seen a handful of times. This sequence joins TRBV2 and TRBJ2-7, with D tentatively TRBD1 (5 bases). The germline V gene encodes CDR1 SNHLY and CDR2 FYNNEI. This CDR3 has 16 amino acids. Trimming removed 1 base at V and 4 bases at J, with 17 bases between. The CDR3 here is CASSEGGFSVAYEQYF. The CDR3, as DNA: TGTGCCAGCAGTGAAGGGGGCTTTTCGGTGGCGTACGAGCAGTACTTC.

The V and J genes are TRBV7-6 and TRBJ2-5, with D perhaps matching TRBD1 (7 bases). This CDR3 contains 14 residues. V was pared by 3 bases and J by 5 bases, with 13 bases between. Germline V gene lookup returns CDR1 SGHVS and CDR2 FNYEAQ. The CDR3 nucleotides are TGTGCCAGCAGCTTGGGGGGACAGAGGGAGACCCAGTACTTC. Protein: CASSLGGQRETQYF.

The genes are TRBV18 and TRBJ2-1, with a tentative D call TRBD2 (6 bases). Looked up from germline, CDR1 is KGHSH and CDR2 is LQKENI. The CDR3 runs to 15 residues. V lost 3 bases and J lost 0, with 9 bases in between. In DNA form, the CDR3 reads TGTGCCAGCTCACCTCGGCGGGACTCCTACAATGAGCAGTTCTTC. It translates to CASSPRRDSYNEQFF.

This chain uses TRBV5-6 with TRBJ2-1, with D uncertain. The length of the CDR3 is 11 residues. CDR1 is SGHDT, CDR2 YYEEEE, per germline. Trimming removed 3 bases from V and 5 bases from J, with 3 bases in between. This CDR3 reads CASSSNNEQFF. CDR3 nucleotide sequence: TGTGCCAGCAGCTCTAACAATGAGCAGTTCTTC.

This chain joins TRBV18 and TRBJ2-5, with 7 bases identical to TRBD1. The DNA end is a closer match to TRBJ2-7, so the J assignment may be wrong. CDR1 and CDR2 (germline): KGHSH, LQKENI. The CDR3 extends over 15 amino acids. For the CDR3, the DNA is TGTGCCAGCTCACAGCCGGGACAGAGCTCCTACGAGCAGTACTTC. Translation: CASSQPGQSSYEQYF.

This clone was picked up one time. The chain combines TRBV18 with TRBJ2-7, with 8 bases lining up with TRBD1. Germline V gene data show CDR1 as KGHSH and CDR2 as LQKENI. This CDR3 comprises 13 residues. Trimming removed 2 bases from V and 5 bases from J; junction bases left unmatched: 2. CDR3: CASSPTTGDEQYF. The CDR3 DNA follows: TGTGCCAGCTCACCAACGACAGGGGACGAGCAGTACTTC. The variable domain in full, completed from reference TRBV18 and TRBJ2-7, reads NAGVMQNPRHLVRRRGQEARLRCSPMKGHSHVYWYRQLPEEGLKFMVYLQKENIIDESGMPKERFSAEFPKEGPSILRIQQVVRGDSAAYFCASSPTTGDEQYFGPGTRLTVT.

The chain carries TRBV12-5 and TRBJ1-3; D not certain. Germline V gives CDR1 LGHNT, CDR2 FRNRAP. Trimming left V 5 bases short and J 6 bases short, with 11 bases between. The CDR3 spans 13 residues. CDR3 sequence (DNA): TGTGCTAGTGGTCCCGTCCTTCCAAACACCATATATTTT. Translating it yields CASGPVLPNTIYF.

The V gene is TRBV5-6, the J gene TRBJ2-5; unclear D gene. The CDR3 extends over 14 amino acids. V gave up 0 bases and J gave up 5 bases, with 11 bases separating them. Germline values: CDR1 SGHDT, CDR2 YYEEEE. The CDR3 DNA follows: TGTGCCAGCAGCTTGGCCTTCGTCTCGGAGACCCAGTACTTC. Protein product: CASSLAFVSETQYF.

This chain connects TRBV2 to TRBJ1-4, with D tentatively TRBD1 (5 bases). Trimming took off 8 bases at V and 6 bases at J, with 19 bases between the two ends. Germline V gene data show CDR1 as SNHLY and CDR2 as FYNNEI. The CDR3 contains 15 residues. CDR3 nucleotides: TGTGCCAGCGAGCCAACACAGGCGAGCTATGAAAAACTGTTTTTT. Protein: CASEPTQASYEKLFF. Looking up the rest from reference TRBV2 and TRBJ1-4 gives the full variable domain: EPEVTQTPSHQVTQMGQEVILRCVPISNHLYFYWYRQILGQKVEFLVSFYNNEISEKSEIFDDQFSVERPDGSNFTLKIRSTKLEDSAMYFCASEPTQASYEKLFFGSGTQLSVL.

The chain employs TRBV28 and TRBJ1-3; D ambiguous. Germline-derived CDR1 and CDR2 are MDHEN and SYDVKM. The CDR3 runs 14 residues. V lost 7 bases and J lost 1, with 11 bases in between. The DNA of the CDR3 is TGTGCCAGCAAGGGCGCGGGGTCTGGAAACACCATATATTTT. It specifies CASKGAGSGNTIYF.

This clone was observed a single time. The chain combines TRBV11-2 with TRBJ2-1, with 13 nucleotides matching TRBD2. The CDR3 runs to 18 residues. V was pared by 3 bases and J by 2 bases, with 7 bases of the junction left unmatched. Germline assignment: CDR1 SGHAT and CDR2 FQNNGV. For the CDR3, the DNA is TGTGCCAGCAGCTTGCACCCCGGGACTAGCGGGACCTACAATGAGCAGTTCTTC. Translated, it gives CASSLHPGTSGTYNEQFF.